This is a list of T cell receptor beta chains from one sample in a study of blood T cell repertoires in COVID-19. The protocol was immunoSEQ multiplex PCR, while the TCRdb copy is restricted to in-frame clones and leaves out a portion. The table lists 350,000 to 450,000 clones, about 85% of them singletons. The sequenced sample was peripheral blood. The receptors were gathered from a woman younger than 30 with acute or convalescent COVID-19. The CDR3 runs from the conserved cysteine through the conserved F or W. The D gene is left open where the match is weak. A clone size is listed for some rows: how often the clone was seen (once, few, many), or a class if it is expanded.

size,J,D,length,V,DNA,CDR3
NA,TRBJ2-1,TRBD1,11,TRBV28,TGTGCCAGCAGCCAAAACAGGGGGCAGTTCTTC,CASSQNRGQFF
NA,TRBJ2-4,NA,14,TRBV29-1,TGCAGCGTTGAGACCCGGGGTTCCAAAAACATTCAGTACTTC,CSVETRGSKNIQYF
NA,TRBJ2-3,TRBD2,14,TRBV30,TGTGCCTCCTCATCTAGCGGGCACACAGATACGCAGTATTTT,CASSSSGHTDTQYF
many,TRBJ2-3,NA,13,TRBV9,TGTGCCAGCAGCGTCGGTGTGGAGAATACGCAGTATTTT,CASSVGVENTQYF
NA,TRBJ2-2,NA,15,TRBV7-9,TGTGCCAGCAACCTATATGCGGGGTTCGCCGGGGAGCTGTTTTTT,CASNLYAGFAGELFF
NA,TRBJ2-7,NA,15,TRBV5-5,TGTGCCAGCAGCTTTGAACAATATCAGACCTACGAGCAGTACTTC,CASSFEQYQTYEQYF
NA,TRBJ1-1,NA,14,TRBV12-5,TGTGCTAGTGGTTTAGGGACAACGAACACTGAAGCTTTCTTT,CASGLGTTNTEAFF
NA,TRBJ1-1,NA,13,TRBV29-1,TGCAGCGTTGACGGGGGAGGGGACACTGAAGCTTTCTTT,CSVDGGGDTEAFF
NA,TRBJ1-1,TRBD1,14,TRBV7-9,TGTGCCAGCAGGAACGCAGGGGGCTCTGCTGAAGCTTTCTTT,CASRNAGGSAEAFF
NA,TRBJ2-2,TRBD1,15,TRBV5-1,TGCGCCAGCAGCGCCGGGACAGGTTTTACCGGGGAGCTGTTTTTT,CASSAGTGFTGELFF
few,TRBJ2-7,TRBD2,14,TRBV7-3,TGTGCCAGCAGCTTAAGGGGCGGGGGCTACGAGCAGTACTTC,CASSLRGGGYEQYF
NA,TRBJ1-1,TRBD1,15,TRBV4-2,TGTGCCAGCAGCCAACCTACAGGGGGCGGAACTGAAGCTTTCTTT,CASSQPTGGGTEAFF
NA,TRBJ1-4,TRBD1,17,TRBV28,TGTGCCAGCAGTCCGGGGACAGGGCGGGCAACTAATGAAAAACTGTTTTTT,CASSPGTGRATNEKLFF
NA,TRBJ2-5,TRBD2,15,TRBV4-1,TGCGCCAGCAGCCAATCGCGACTAGCGGGAGAGACCCAGTACTTC,CASSQSRLAGETQYF
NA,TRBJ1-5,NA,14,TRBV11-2,TGTGCCAGCAGCTTGCAGGGCTTCAATCAGCCCCAGCATTTT,CASSLQGFNQPQHF
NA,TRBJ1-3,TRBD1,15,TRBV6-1,TGTGCCAGCAGTGAAGCGGGGACAGGTGGAAACACCATATATTTT,CASSEAGTGGNTIYF
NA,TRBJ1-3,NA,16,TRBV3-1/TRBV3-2,TGTGCCAGCAGCCAAGGACATCATTTCTCTGGAAACACCATATATTTT,CASSQGHHFSGNTIYF